The rows below give T cell receptor beta chains drawn from one sample of a study of T cells in Graves' hyperthyroidism and ophthalmopathy. TCRdb analysed the multiplex PCR reads with MiXCR anew, one entry per CDR3 protein. The sample consists of 550,000 to 700,000 distinct CDR3 sequences, 14% to 15% of them appearing once. Specimen: blood. The receptors derive from a woman in her forties with Graves' ophthalmopathy. Both conserved end residues are part of each CDR3. Fields, in order: clone size, D gene, J gene, CDR3 length, V gene, CDR3 protein, CDR3 DNA. A D gene is named only where the DNA matches it firmly. Size tells how often a clone was seen (once, few, many) or the class of an expanded clone, and some rows leave it out.

clone size: few
D gene: -
J gene: TRBJ2-1
CDR3 length: 11
V gene: TRBV28
CDR3 protein: CASSLINEQFF
CDR3 DNA: TGTGCCAGCAGTTTAATTAATGAGCAGTTCTTC

clone size: many
D gene: -
J gene: TRBJ2-7
CDR3 length: 15
V gene: TRBV27
CDR3 protein: CATRTGQRSSYEQYF
CDR3 DNA: TGTGCCACTCGGACCGGCCAGAGGAGCTCCTACGAGCAGTACTTC

clone size: few
D gene: -
J gene: TRBJ2-5
CDR3 length: 15
V gene: TRBV7-2
CDR3 protein: CASSLVAGHQETQYF
CDR3 DNA: TGTGCCAGCAGCTTAGTGGCAGGCCACCAAGAGACCCAGTACTTC

clone size: many
D gene: TRBD1
J gene: TRBJ1-2
CDR3 length: 15
V gene: TRBV13
CDR3 protein: CASSLGQGGSYGYTF
CDR3 DNA: TGTGCCAGCAGCTTAGGCCAGGGGGGAAGCTATGGCTACACCTTC

clone size: many
D gene: TRBD1
J gene: TRBJ1-5
CDR3 length: 16
V gene: TRBV28
CDR3 protein: CASSGTGQGVDQPQHF
CDR3 DNA: TGTGCCAGCAGTGGCACGGGACAGGGTGTGGATCAGCCCCAGCATTTT

clone size: many
D gene: -
J gene: TRBJ2-7
CDR3 length: 14
V gene: TRBV20-1
CDR3 protein: CSARDLWQGREQYF
CDR3 DNA: TGCAGTGCTAGAGATCTCTGGCAGGGTCGCGAGCAGTACTTC

clone size: -
D gene: TRBD1
J gene: TRBJ1-1
CDR3 length: 15
V gene: TRBV6-2/TRBV6-3
CDR3 protein: CASSYGTEGSTEAFF
CDR3 DNA: TGTGCCAGCAGTTACGGGACAGAGGGGAGCACTGAAGCTTTCTTT

clone size: few
D gene: TRBD1
J gene: TRBJ1-4
CDR3 length: 13
V gene: TRBV11-3
CDR3 protein: CASRMRGHEKLFF
CDR3 DNA: TGTGCCAGCCGGATGAGGGGGCACGAAAAACTGTTTTTT

clone size: many
D gene: -
J gene: TRBJ1-1
CDR3 length: 15
V gene: TRBV7-9
CDR3 protein: CASSPIDLPNTEAFF
CDR3 DNA: TGTGCCAGCAGCCCAATTGACCTCCCGAACACTGAAGCTTTCTTT

clone size: many
D gene: -
J gene: TRBJ1-1
CDR3 length: 15
V gene: TRBV19
CDR3 protein: CASSMATGGRTEAFF
CDR3 DNA: TGTGCCAGTAGTATGGCGACGGGAGGTAGGACTGAAGCTTTCTTT

clone size: many
D gene: -
J gene: TRBJ1-1
CDR3 length: 12
V gene: TRBV27
CDR3 protein: CASSLMGREAFF
CDR3 DNA: TGTGCCAGCAGTTTAATGGGCAGAGAAGCTTTCTTT

clone size: many
D gene: -
J gene: TRBJ1-1
CDR3 length: 15
V gene: TRBV5-6
CDR3 protein: CASSPGGFRNTEAFF
CDR3 DNA: TGTGCCAGCAGCCCCGGAGGGTTTCGGAACACTGAAGCTTTCTTT

clone size: -
D gene: TRBD2
J gene: TRBJ2-7
CDR3 length: 14
V gene: TRBV27
CDR3 protein: CASSLGGGSEEQYF
CDR3 DNA: TGTGCCAGCAGTTTAGGGGGGGGGTCGGAGGAGCAGTACTTC

clone size: many
D gene: -
J gene: TRBJ1-2
CDR3 length: 11
V gene: TRBV29-1
CDR3 protein: CSVGQTYGYTF
CDR3 DNA: TGCAGCGTTGGGCAAACCTATGGCTACACCTTC

clone size: many
D gene: -
J gene: TRBJ2-7
CDR3 length: 16
V gene: TRBV28
CDR3 protein: CASSDGSGVASYEQYF
CDR3 DNA: TGTGCCAGCAGCGATGGGTCAGGTGTCGCCTCCTACGAGCAGTACTTC

clone size: few
D gene: TRBD1
J gene: TRBJ2-3
CDR3 length: 13
V gene: TRBV30
CDR3 protein: CACYRGGTDTQYF
CDR3 DNA: TGTGCCTGCTACAGGGGCGGAACAGATACGCAGTATTTT

clone size: many
D gene: -
J gene: TRBJ2-7
CDR3 length: 13
V gene: TRBV20-1
CDR3 protein: CSARDGTHDEQYF
CDR3 DNA: TGCAGTGCTAGGGACGGGACCCATGACGAGCAGTACTTC

clone size: many
D gene: TRBD1
J gene: TRBJ2-7
CDR3 length: 12
V gene: TRBV20-1
CDR3 protein: CSGQGTYYEQYF
CDR3 DNA: TGCAGCGGACAGGGGACGTACTACGAGCAGTACTTC

clone size: many
D gene: -
J gene: TRBJ2-4
CDR3 length: 16
V gene: TRBV6-2/TRBV6-3
CDR3 protein: CASSYGPGRWENIQYF
CDR3 DNA: TGTGCCAGCAGTTACGGGCCAGGGCGGTGGGAAAACATTCAGTACTTC

clone size: -
D gene: -
J gene: TRBJ2-5
CDR3 length: 15
V gene: TRBV18
CDR3 protein: CASSAMGRAEETQCF
CDR3 DNA: TGTGCCAGCTCCGCTATGGGCAGGGCGGAGGAGACCCAGTGCTTC

clone size: many
D gene: -
J gene: TRBJ2-7
CDR3 length: 13
V gene: TRBV12-3/TRBV12-4
CDR3 protein: CASTLTQTYEQYF
CDR3 DNA: TGTGCCAGCACCCTCACACAAACCTACGAGCAGTACTTC

clone size: -
D gene: -
J gene: TRBJ1-1
CDR3 length: 16
V gene: TRBV11-2
CDR3 protein: CASSSGGDGMNTEAFF
CDR3 DNA: TGTGCCAGCAGCTCGGGGGGAGACGGGATGAACACTGAAGCTTTCTTT

clone size: few
D gene: -
J gene: TRBJ1-5
CDR3 length: 13
V gene: TRBV2
CDR3 protein: CASSQGTGQPQHF
CDR3 DNA: TGTGCCAGCAGTCAGGGAACAGGACAGCCCCAGCATTTT

clone size: many
D gene: -
J gene: TRBJ1-1
CDR3 length: 15
V gene: TRBV27
CDR3 protein: CASTPIGREGTEAFF
CDR3 DNA: TGTGCCAGCACCCCAATCGGGCGGGAGGGGACTGAAGCTTTCTTT